This entry lists 22 T cell receptor beta chains sequenced from one sample in a study of blood T cells in healthy people across ages. A J-beta primer mix and a sample-barcoded 5' primer were used in a second PCR of roughly 7 to 12 cycles. TCRdb ran MiXCR on the 5' RACE reads and lists one entry per CDR3 protein. The sample carries around 1.7 million distinct CDR3 sequences, 28% recorded once. Source material: blood. All receptors derive from a woman aged 25-40 years in good health.

This clonotype was picked up one time. This chain uses TRBV20-1 with TRBJ2-5; maybe TRBD2 (6 bases). V lost 0 bases and J 11 bases, leaving 19 bases between the germline ends. The CDR3 runs to 14 residues. Germline CDR1 reads DFQATT; CDR2 reads SNEGSKA (reference sequence). CDR3 coding DNA: TGCAGTGCTAGAGATTCTCGGGGGAGGAATGAGCAGTACTTC. It encodes CSARDSRGRNEQYF.

The chain combines TRBV29-1 with TRBJ2-5; the D is unclear. Germline values: CDR1 SQVTM, CDR2 ANQGSEA. The CDR3 is 19 amino acids. Trimming pared 4 bases from V and 2 bases from J, leaving 29 bases between. CDR3 bases: TGCAGCGTTGTACGACCCCACGCCGGAGTTTCCGTTAAACAAGAGACCCAGTACTTC. This gives the protein CSVVRPHAGVSVKQETQYF.

The sample holds a few counts of this clonotype. This chain joins TRBV29-1 and TRBJ2-2, with TRBD1 matching over 9 bases. The CDR3 totals 14 residues. Trimming removed 7 bases from V and 0 bases from J; junction bases left unmatched: 3. Germline CDR1 reads SQVTM; CDR2 reads ANQGSEA. The CDR3 DNA follows: TGCAGCGGTAGGACAGGGGCGAACACCGGGGAGCTGTTTTTT. Its translation: CSGRTGANTGELFF.

This clonotype was observed a few times. J is TRBJ2-3 and V is TRBV24-1, with D perhaps TRBD2 (5 bases). The CDR3 is 13 amino acids. CDR1 and CDR2 (germline): KGHDR, SFDVKD. Trimming took 6 bases from V and 5 from J, leaving 11 bases between them. The CDR3 protein is CATSFGGRDTQYF. CDR3 in DNA: TGTGCCACCAGTTTTGGAGGACGAGATACGCAGTATTTT.

The chain employs TRBV25-1 and TRBJ1-1; D is unclear. Germline V CDR1 and CDR2: MGHDK, SYGVNS. Trimming cost V 4 bases and J 9 bases, with 9 bases left between them. The CDR3 spans 11 residues. The CDR3: CASSVTEQAFF. The CDR3 DNA reads TGTGCCAGCAGTGTAACCGAGCAAGCTTTCTTT.

This chain connects TRBV4-3 to TRBJ2-3, with 8 bases matching TRBD2. The CDR3 loop spans 17 amino acids. The junction had 5 bases not matched to a gene; V was cut back by 0 bases and J by 0 bases. The germline V gene encodes CDR1 LGHNA and CDR2 YSLEER. The CDR3 DNA reads as TGCGCCAGCAGCCAAGATCGGGGGGGGGCGAGCACAGATACGCAGTATTTT. Translated: CASSQDRGGASTDTQYF.

The chain combines TRBV12-3 or TRBV12-4 with TRBJ2-3; tentative D call: TRBD2 (6 bases). The CDR3 covers 15 residues. V gave up 6 bases and J gave up 2 bases, with 15 bases separating them. CDR3 coding DNA: TGTGCCAGCAGCAGCCGGCGGGGACTCACAGATACGCAGTATTTT. Encoded protein: CASSSRRGLTDTQYF.

To note about this clonotype: The junction does not match germline at one end; this may be a read error. This chain joins TRBV24-1 and TRBJ2-5; D is perhaps TRBD1 (6 bases). Looked up from germline, CDR1 is KGHDR and CDR2 is SFDVKD. The CDR3 totals 12 residues. The CDR3 DNA follows: TGTGCCACCAGTGATTCAGGGGAGACCCAGCACTTC. Its translation: CATSDSGETQHF.

The chain employs TRBV7-2 and TRBJ2-4, with 10 bases that match TRBD1. In germline, CDR1 is SGHTA, CDR2 FQGNSA. This CDR3 region has 15 residues. J was trimmed by 13 bases and V by 5 bases; bases with no gene match: 14. The CDR3 bases are TGTGCCAGCAGCCCGGGACAGGGGCCCTACAATAAGCAGTACTTC. It specifies CASSPGQGPYNKQYF.

This clonotype was found a few times. The V and J genes are TRBV2 and TRBJ1-3; 8 positions match TRBD1. V was pared by 3 bases and J by 2 bases, with 3 bases of the junction left unmatched. Germline loops: CDR1 SNHLY, CDR2 FYNNEI. CDR3 length: 15 amino acids. As DNA, the CDR3 is TGTGCCAGCAGTGATCAGGGGGCGGCTGGAAACACCATATATTTT. Translating gives CASSDQGAAGNTIYF. The whole variable domain, filled in from reference TRBV2 and TRBJ1-3, reads EPEVTQTPSHQVTQMGQEVILRCVPISNHLYFYWYRQILGQKVEFLVSFYNNEISEKSEIFDDQFSVERPDGSNFTLKIRSTKLEDSAMYFCASSDQGAAGNTIYFGEGSWLTVV.

The chain uses TRBV20-1 and TRBJ2-5, with D perhaps matching TRBD2 (5 bases). CDR1 and CDR2 from the germline V gene are DFQATT and SNEGSKA (reference sequence). V dropped 2 bases and J dropped 1 base, with 11 bases sitting between them. The CDR3 has 14 amino acids. The CDR3 here is CSARLDWFQETQYF. In DNA form, the CDR3 reads TGCAGTGCTAGACTGGACTGGTTCCAAGAGACCCAGTACTTC.

This clonotype was picked up many times. The chain has TRBV6-6 and TRBJ1-2; D might be TRBD1 (5 bases). Trimming stripped 5 bases from V and 3 bases from J, with 10 bases between. Per germline, CDR1 MNHNY and CDR2 SVGAGI (reference sequence). The CDR3 runs 13 residues. CDR3 region: CASSHQGDYGYTF. The CDR3 DNA reads TGTGCCAGCAGTCATCAGGGTGACTATGGCTACACCTTC.

With regard to this clonotype: This could be a read error, since a much larger clone is one nucleotide away. The chain uses TRBV10-3 and TRBJ1-2, with D possibly being TRBD1 (5 bases). V was shortened by 7 bases and J by 8 bases, with 14 bases between the two germline ends. Germline V gene lookup returns CDR1 ENHRY and CDR2 SYGVKD. The CDR3 has 12 residues. The CDR3 sequence is CAITAGPGGYTF. The CDR3 bases are TGTGCCATCACTGCAGGGCCTGGAGGCTACACCTTC.

Points on this clonotype: The conserved phenylalanine or tryptophan is not found at the CDR3 terminus, so this likely reflects a read error. The chain couples TRBV6-6 to TRBJ1-2; 7 positions agree with TRBD1. V gave up 4 bases and J gave up 5 bases; unmatched junction bases: 10. Per germline, CDR1 MNHNY and CDR2 SVGAGI (reference sequence). The CDR3 is made up of 15 amino acids. The CDR3 DNA reads TGTGCCAGCAGTTCTATCACGACAGGGACATATGGCTACACCTTA. Protein product: CASSSITTGTYGYTL.

V is TRBV12-3 or TRBV12-4 and J is TRBJ2-5; 8 bases agree with TRBD1. TRBJ2-7 explains the end of the DNA better; the J call may be wrong. The CDR3 length is 14 residues. The CDR3 spells CASSLEGRGREQYF. The CDR3 DNA sequence: TGTGCCAGCAGTTTAGAGGGCAGGGGGCGCGAGCAGTACTTC.

This clonotype was detected a few times. This sequence joins TRBV9 and TRBJ2-5; D may be TRBD1 or TRBD2 (6 bases each). Germline V lookup: CDR1 SGDLS, CDR2 YYNGEE. This CDR3 contains 15 residues. V gave up 3 bases and J gave up 5 bases, with 17 bases separating them. CDR3 nucleotides: TGTGCCAGCAGCGCCCAGGGGCAGGCGGGGGAGACCCAGTACTTC. This encodes CASSAQGQAGETQYF.

The chain's CDR3 is CASSFGTQNNYGYTF. The CDR3 DNA is TGCGCCAGCAGCTTCGGGACGCAAAATAACTATGGCTACACCTTC. The rearrangement links TRBV5-1 to TRBJ1-2; possible D gene TRBD1, 5 bases. CDR3 length: 15 amino acids. Trimming removed 2 bases at V and 1 base at J, with 12 bases between. Per the germline V gene, CDR1 is SGHRS and CDR2 is YFSETQ.

Only a few counts were recorded for this clonotype. This chain connects TRBV9 to TRBJ2-3, with D possibly being TRBD2 (6 bases). The CDR3 has 15 amino acids. The germline V gene has CDR1 SGDLS and CDR2 YYNGEE. V was pared by 4 bases and J by 2 bases, with 14 bases between. CDR3 nucleotide sequence: TGTGCCAGCAGCTGGGGGGACTTAGCCACAGATACGCAGTATTTT. It codes for CASSWGDLATDTQYF.

Regarding this clonotype: Being one base from a much bigger clone, this may be a read error. This rearrangement joins TRBV18 to TRBJ2-4; 13 nucleotides line up with TRBD2. The CDR3 spans 17 residues. The germline V gene has CDR1 KGHSH and CDR2 LQKENI. Losses at the gene ends were 4 bases for V and 13 bases for J; bases not matched to a gene: 16. The CDR3 DNA reads as TGTGCCAGCTCACAAGGACTAGCGGGGGCCTCTGGCAATGAGCAGTACTTC. As protein: CASSQGLAGASGNEQYF.

This clonotype was picked up a small number of times. This chain joins TRBV20-1 and TRBJ1-5, with D possibly TRBD1 on 5 matching bases. This CDR3 is 14 amino acids long. CDR1 is DFQATT and CDR2 is SNEGSKA in the germline V gene (reference sequence). V was trimmed by 3 bases and J by 1 base, leaving 10 bases between them. CDR3 sequence reads: CSASAGGSNQPQHF. In nucleotides, the CDR3 is TGCAGTGCTAGTGCGGGGGGGAGCAATCAGCCCCAGCATTTT.

Note on this clonotype: Being one base from a much bigger clone, this may be a read error. The V gene is TRBV29-1, the J gene TRBJ2-1, with TRBD1 matching 9 bases. The CDR3 totals 14 residues. V shed 4 bases and J 13 bases; nucleotides not matched to a gene: 14. CDR1 is SQVTM and CDR2 is ANQGSEA in the germline V gene. CDR3 bases: TGCAGCGTTGGGACAGGGGAAGGATCGGAGACCCAGTTCTTC. It encodes CSVGTGEGSETQFF.

This clonotype was observed a handful of times. V is TRBV29-1 and J is TRBJ2-1; D is uncertain. The CDR3 loop spans 13 amino acids. CDR1 and CDR2 (germline): SQVTM, ANQGSEA. Trimming took off 5 bases at V and 0 bases at J, with 8 bases between the two ends. The CDR3 bases are TGCAGCGTTCTTCCGAGCTCCTACAATGAGCAGTTCTTC. It yields the protein CSVLPSSYNEQFF.